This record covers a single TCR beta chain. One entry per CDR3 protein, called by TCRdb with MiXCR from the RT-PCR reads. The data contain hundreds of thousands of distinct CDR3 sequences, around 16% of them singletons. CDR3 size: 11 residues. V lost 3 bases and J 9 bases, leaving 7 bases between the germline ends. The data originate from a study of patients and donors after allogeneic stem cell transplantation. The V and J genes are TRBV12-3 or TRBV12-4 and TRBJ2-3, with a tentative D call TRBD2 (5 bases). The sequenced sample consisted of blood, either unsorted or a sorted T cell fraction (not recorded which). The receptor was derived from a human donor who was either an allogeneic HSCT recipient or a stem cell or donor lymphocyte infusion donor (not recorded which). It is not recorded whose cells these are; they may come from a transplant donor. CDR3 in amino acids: CASSFRGTQYF. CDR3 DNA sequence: TGTGCCAGCAGTTTTCGAGGGACGCAGTATTTT.